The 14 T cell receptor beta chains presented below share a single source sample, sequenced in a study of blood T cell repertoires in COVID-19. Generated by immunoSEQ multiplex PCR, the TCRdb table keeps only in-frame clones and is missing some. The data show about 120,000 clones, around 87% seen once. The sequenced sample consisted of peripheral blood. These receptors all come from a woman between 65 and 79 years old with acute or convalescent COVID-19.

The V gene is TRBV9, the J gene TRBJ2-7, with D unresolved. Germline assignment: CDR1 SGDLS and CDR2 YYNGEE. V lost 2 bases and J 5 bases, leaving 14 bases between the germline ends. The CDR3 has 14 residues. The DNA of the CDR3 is TGTGCCAGCAGCGTCCTGGAGCGACCCGACGAGCAGTACTTC. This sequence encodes CASSVLERPDEQYF.

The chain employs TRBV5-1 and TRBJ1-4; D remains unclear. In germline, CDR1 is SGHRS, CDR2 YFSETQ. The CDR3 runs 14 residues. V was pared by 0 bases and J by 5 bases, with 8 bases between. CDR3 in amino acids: CASSLGEFNEKLFF. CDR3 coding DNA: TGCGCCAGCAGCTTGGGGGAGTTCAATGAAAAACTGTTTTTT.

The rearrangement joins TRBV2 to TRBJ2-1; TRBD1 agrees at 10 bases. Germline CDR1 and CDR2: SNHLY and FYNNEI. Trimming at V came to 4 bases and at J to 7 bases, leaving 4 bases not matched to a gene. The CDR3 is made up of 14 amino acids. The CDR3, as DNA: TGTGCCAGCAGTGCGGACAGGGGGTGGAATGAGCAGTTCTTC. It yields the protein CASSADRGWNEQFF.

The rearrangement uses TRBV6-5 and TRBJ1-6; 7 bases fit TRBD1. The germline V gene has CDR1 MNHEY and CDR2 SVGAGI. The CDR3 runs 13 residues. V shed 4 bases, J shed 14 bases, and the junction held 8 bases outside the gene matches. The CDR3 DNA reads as TGTGCCAGCAGTTTTCGACAGGGAGAAACCCTCCACTTT. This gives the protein CASSFRQGETLHF.

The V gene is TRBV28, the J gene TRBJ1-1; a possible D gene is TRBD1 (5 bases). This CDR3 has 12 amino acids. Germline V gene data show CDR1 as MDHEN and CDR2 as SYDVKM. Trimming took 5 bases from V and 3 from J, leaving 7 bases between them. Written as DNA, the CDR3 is TGTGCCAGCAGTCTCAGGGACACTGAAGCTTTCTTT. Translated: CASSLRDTEAFF.

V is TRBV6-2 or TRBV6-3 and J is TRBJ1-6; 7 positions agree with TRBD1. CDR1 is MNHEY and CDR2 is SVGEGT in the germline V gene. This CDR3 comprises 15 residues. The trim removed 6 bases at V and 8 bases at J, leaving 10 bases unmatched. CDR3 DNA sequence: TGTGCCAGCAGCCGGAATTGGGACAGTTATTCACCCCTCCACTTT. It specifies CASSRNWDSYSPLHF.

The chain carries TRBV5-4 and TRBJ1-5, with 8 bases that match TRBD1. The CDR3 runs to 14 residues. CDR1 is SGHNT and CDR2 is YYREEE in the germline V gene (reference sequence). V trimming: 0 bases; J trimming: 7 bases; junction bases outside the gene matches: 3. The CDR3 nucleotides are TGTGCCAGCAGCTTGGACAGGGGGTCGCAGCCCCAGCATTTT. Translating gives CASSLDRGSQPQHF.

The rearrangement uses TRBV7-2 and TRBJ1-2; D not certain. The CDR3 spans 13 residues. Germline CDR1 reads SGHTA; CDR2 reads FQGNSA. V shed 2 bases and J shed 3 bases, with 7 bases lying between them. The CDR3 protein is CASSLIYDYGYTF. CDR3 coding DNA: TGTGCCAGCAGCTTAATTTATGACTATGGCTACACCTTC. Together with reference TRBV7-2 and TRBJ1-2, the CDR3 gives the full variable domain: GAGVSQSPSNKVTEKGKDVELRCDPISGHTALYWYRQSLGQGLEFLIYFQGNSAPDKSGLPSDRFSAERTGGSVSTLTIQRTQQEDSAVYLCASSLIYDYGYTFGSGTRLTVV.

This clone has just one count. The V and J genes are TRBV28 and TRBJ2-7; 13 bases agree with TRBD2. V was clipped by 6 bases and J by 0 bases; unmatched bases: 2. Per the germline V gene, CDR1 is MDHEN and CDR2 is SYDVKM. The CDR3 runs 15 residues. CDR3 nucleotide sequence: TGTGCCAGCAGGGGACTAGCGGGGCCCTCCTACGAGCAGTACTTC. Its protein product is CASRGLAGPSYEQYF.

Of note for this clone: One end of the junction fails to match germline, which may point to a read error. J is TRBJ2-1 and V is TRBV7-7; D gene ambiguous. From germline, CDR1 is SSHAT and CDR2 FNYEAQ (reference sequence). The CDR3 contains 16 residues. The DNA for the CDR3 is TGTGCTAGCAGCACCGGAGCGATGAGCTCCTACAATGAGCAGTTCTTC. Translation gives CASSTGAMSSYNEQFF.

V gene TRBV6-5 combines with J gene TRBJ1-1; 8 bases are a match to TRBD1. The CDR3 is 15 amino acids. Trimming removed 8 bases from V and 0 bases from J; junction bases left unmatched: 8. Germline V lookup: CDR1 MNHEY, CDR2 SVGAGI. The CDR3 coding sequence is TGTGCCAGCCAGGGACAGGCAGGCATGAACACTGAAGCTTTCTTT. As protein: CASQGQAGMNTEAFF.

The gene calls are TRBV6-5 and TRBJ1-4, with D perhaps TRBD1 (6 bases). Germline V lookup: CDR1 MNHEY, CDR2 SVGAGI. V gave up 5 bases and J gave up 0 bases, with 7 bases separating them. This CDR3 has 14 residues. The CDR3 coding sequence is TGTGCCAGCAGTAGGACAGCAACTAATGAAAAACTGTTTTTT. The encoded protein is CASSRTATNEKLFF.

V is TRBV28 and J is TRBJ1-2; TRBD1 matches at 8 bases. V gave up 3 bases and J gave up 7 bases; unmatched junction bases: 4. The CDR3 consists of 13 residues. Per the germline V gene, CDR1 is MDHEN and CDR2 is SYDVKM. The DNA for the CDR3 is TGTGCCAGCAGTTTCGGACAGGGAGGTGGCTACACCTTC. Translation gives CASSFGQGGGYTF.

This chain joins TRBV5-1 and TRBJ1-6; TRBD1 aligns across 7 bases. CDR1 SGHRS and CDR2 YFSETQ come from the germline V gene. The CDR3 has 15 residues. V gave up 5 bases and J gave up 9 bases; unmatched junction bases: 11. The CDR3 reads CASRTTGTALSPLHF. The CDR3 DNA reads TGCGCCAGCAGAACTACCGGGACAGCCCTTTCACCCCTCCACTTT.